A single T cell receptor beta chain is shown here with its context. How the authors handled the data: For nucleated cells, counts were estimated from reference gene primer amplification. Assay: immunoSEQ multiplex PCR; the TCRdb copy retains only in-frame clones and omits some. From that table come the V and J calls and clone size; the DNA was used to work out D and trimming. Among some 300,000 clones listed, about 87% were seen once. Germline CDR1 reads SEHNR; CDR2 reads FQNEAQ (reference sequence). V shed 1 base and J shed 4 bases, with 7 bases lying between them. The CDR3 totals 14 residues. The sample is drawn from a study of blood T cell repertoires in COVID-19. Across the study: PBMCs, B-cell-depleted T cells, or T cells provided the cDNA or gDNA that made up the material.

The V and J genes are TRBV7-9 and TRBJ1-4; no clear D gene. Sequencing was done on a sample of peripheral blood. The source of this sequence is a woman in her 30s who had recovered from COVID-19. The CDR3 region is CASSLGLGNEKLFF. CDR3 DNA: TGTGCCAGCAGCTTAGGACTTGGTAATGAAAAACTGTTTTTT. Full variable domain (outside the CDR3, taken from reference TRBV7-9 and TRBJ1-4): DTGVSQNPRHKITKRGQNVTFRCDPISEHNRLYWYRQTLGQGPEFLTYFQNEAQLEKSRLLSDRFSAERPKGSFSTLEIQRTEQGDSAMYLCASSLGLGNEKLFFGSGTQLSVL.